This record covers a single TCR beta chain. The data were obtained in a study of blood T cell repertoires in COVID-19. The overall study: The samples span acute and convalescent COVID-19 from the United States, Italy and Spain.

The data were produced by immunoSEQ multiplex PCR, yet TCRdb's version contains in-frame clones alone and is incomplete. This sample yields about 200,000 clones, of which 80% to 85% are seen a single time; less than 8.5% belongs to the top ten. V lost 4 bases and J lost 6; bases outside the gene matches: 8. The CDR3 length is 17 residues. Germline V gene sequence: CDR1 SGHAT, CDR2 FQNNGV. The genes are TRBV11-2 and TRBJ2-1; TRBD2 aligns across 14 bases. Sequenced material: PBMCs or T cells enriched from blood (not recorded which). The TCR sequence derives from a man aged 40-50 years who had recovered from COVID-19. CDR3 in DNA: TGTGCCAGCAGCTCCGTCCGGGGACTAGCGGGGGTCAATGAGCAGTTCTTC. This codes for CASSSVRGLAGVNEQFF.